A selection of T cell receptor beta chains follows, all from one sample in a study of monozygotic twins with inflammatory bowel disease. TCRdb re-called the 5' RACE reads and catalogs CDR3 proteins one per entry, DNA excluded. This sample's clone table lists more than 350,000 distinct CDR3 sequences. Sequencing was carried out using blood. The receptors derive from a human donor with ulcerative colitis or Crohn's disease, or a healthy co-twin of an affected twin (not recorded which). CDR3s include the opening cysteine and the closing phenylalanine or tryptophan.

>TRBV20-1|TRBJ2-7
CSARGPRWGDEQYF
>TRBV19|TRBJ1-2
CASSHPVGENYGYTF
>TRBV20-1|TRBJ2-1
CSARDRLAGAINEQFF
>TRBV7-9|TRBJ1-1
CASSLERGGPNTEAFF
>TRBV6-4|TRBJ2-5
CASSTTGALAGGPRETQYF
>TRBV29-1|TRBJ2-7
CSVQMGGNEQYF
>TRBV28|TRBJ1-1
CASTEGGGTEAFF
>TRBV9|TRBJ2-2
CASSVGAERGTGELFF
>TRBV12-3/TRBV12-4|TRBJ2-4
CASSPRTGLPKNIQYF
>TRBV5-1|TRBJ2-5
CASSLFEQETQYF
>TRBV25-1|TRBJ1-4
CASSELGGVNEKLFF
>TRBV5-6|TRBJ1-1
CASSLLGRTGGLMNTEAFF
>TRBV18|TRBJ1-1
CASSRLMIGMNTEAFF